This T cell receptor beta chain was sequenced in a study of blood T cell repertoires in COVID-19. Background on the study: Sources were T cells, B-cell-depleted T cells, or PBMCs; the material itself was cDNA or gDNA.

The CDR3 loop spans 14 amino acids. Germline V gene lookup returns CDR1 MNHEY and CDR2 SMNVEV (reference sequence). The V and J ends lost 7 bases and 4 bases, in that order; junction bases with no gene match: 7. Participants came from some 23 US areas, aged about 18 to 95 years. Symptom resolution, clearance, or two negative PCRs marked the recovered donors of Cohort 3. Data came from immunoSEQ multiplex PCR; TCRdb stores just in-frame clones and leaves some out. This sample has approximately 300,000 clones, with more than 75% found just once. The source is a woman younger than 30 who had recovered from COVID-19. Sequencing was carried out using PBMCs or T cells enriched from blood (not recorded which). J is TRBJ1-1 and V is TRBV27; 9 nucleotides match TRBD1. CDR3 DNA: TGTGCCAGCACCGCACAGGGGGCTGGCACTGAAGCTTTCTTT. Protein sequence: CASTAQGAGTEAFF.